The 27 T cell receptor beta chains listed next were all sequenced from one sample in a study of post-analysis software for immune sequencing data. Sequencing libraries made from TCR beta cDNA carried unique molecular identifiers. A single record per CDR3 protein comes from TCRdb applying MiXCR to the PCR reads. The sample lists about 400,000 distinct CDR3 sequences; about a third were seen once. Whole-study results and caveats: TRBV segments more frequent in patients than in controls numbered about 5 and included TRBV5-6, TRBV5-1 and TRBV20-1.

These receptors' targets are unknown. Material: blood. The receptor source for this set is a girl under 18 with multiple sclerosis.

The rearrangement links TRBV7-2 to TRBJ2-7, with 12 bases aligning to TRBD2. Germline trimming cut 3 bases from V and 6 bases from J; bases unmatched to any gene: 3. The CDR3 consists of 14 residues. Germline CDR1 reads SGHTA; CDR2 reads FQGNSA. CDR3 sequence reads: CASSLTSGGAEQYF. CDR3 DNA: TGTGCCAGCAGCTTGACTAGCGGGGGAGCCGAGCAGTACTTC.

J is TRBJ2-4 and V is TRBV2; D could derive from TRBD1 or TRBD2 (5 bases each). The CDR3 is 14 amino acids. Germline CDR1 and CDR2: SNHLY and FYNNEI. With 4 bases removed from V and 8 bases from J, the gap between germline ends came to 15 bases. The CDR3 region has the DNA TGTGCCAGCAGTGCCGGGACCCGCAGGGACATTCAGTACTTC. It encodes CASSAGTRRDIQYF.

The J gene is TRBJ2-5, the V gene TRBV7-8; TRBD2 matches at 10 bases. Trimming cost V 2 bases and J 4 bases; bases outside gene matches: 7. The CDR3 totals 16 residues. Germline CDR1 reads SGHVS; CDR2 reads FQNEAQ. The DNA of the CDR3 is TGTGCCAGCAGCTTACTAGCGGGGGATGACGGAGAGACCCAGTACTTC. Its translation: CASSLLAGDDGETQYF.

The V and J genes are TRBV20-1 and TRBJ2-1; D may match TRBD1 or TRBD2 (6 bases each). This CDR3 has 16 amino acids. The V and J ends lost 1 base and 2 bases respectively, with 15 bases between them. Germline V gene sequence: CDR1 DFQATT, CDR2 SNEGSKA (reference sequence). The CDR3: CSARGKEGVPYNEQFF. The CDR3 coding sequence is TGCAGTGCTAGAGGAAAGGAGGGGGTCCCCTACAATGAGCAGTTCTTC.

J is TRBJ2-7 and V is TRBV27; maybe TRBD1 (5 bases). The V and J ends lost 3 bases and 2 bases respectively, with 11 bases between them. In germline, CDR1 is MNHEY, CDR2 SMNVEV (reference sequence). The CDR3 extends over 14 amino acids. CDR3 protein: CASSFSGSAYEQYF. The CDR3 nucleotides read TGTGCCAGCAGTTTTTCAGGGTCAGCCTACGAGCAGTACTTC.

The chain combines TRBV29-1 with TRBJ1-3; D gene unclear. Germline V lookup: CDR1 SQVTM, CDR2 ANQGSEA. This CDR3 is 16 amino acids long. The ends were cut back, 2 bases at V and 0 bases at J, with 14 bases in the middle. The CDR3 protein is CSVETQPEDSGNTIYF. CDR3 DNA: TGCAGCGTTGAAACGCAGCCCGAGGACTCTGGAAACACCATATATTTT.

This clonotype was found a few times. The chain combines TRBV7-2 with TRBJ1-2; D is unclear. CDR3 length: 16 amino acids. V lost 6 bases and J lost 7, with 24 bases in between. Germline CDR1 SGHTA, CDR2 FQGNSA. The CDR3 DNA reads as TGTGCCAGCAGTAAGAGACCTTCCCCGGATGGTGTTGGCTACACCTTC. This sequence encodes CASSKRPSPDGVGYTF. The variable domain in full, completed from reference TRBV7-2 and TRBJ1-2, reads GAGVSQSPSNKVTEKGKDVELRCDPISGHTALYWYRQSLGQGLEFLIYFQGNSAPDKSGLPSDRFSAERTGGSVSTLTIQRTQQEDSAVYLCASSKRPSPDGVGYTFGSGTRLTVV.

This clonotype came up a few times. The chain combines TRBV12-3 or TRBV12-4 with TRBJ1-2, with D possibly matching TRBD1 (5 bases). The CDR3 sequence is 14 residues long. The germline V and J ends were trimmed by 4 bases and 4 bases, with 13 bases remaining between them. The CDR3 sequence is CASSYGAVRYGYTF. The CDR3, as DNA: TGTGCCAGCAGTTATGGGGCAGTACGCTATGGCTACACCTTC.

The chain links TRBV6-2 or TRBV6-3 to TRBJ2-5; 8 positions match TRBD2. The assigned J gene may be wrong: the sequence end matches TRBJ2-7 better. This CDR3 contains 15 residues. Germline V lookup: CDR1 MNHEY, CDR2 SVGEGT. CDR3 in amino acids: CASSYREGFHGEQYF. CDR3 DNA: TGTGCCAGCAGTTACCGGGAGGGGTTTCACGGCGAGCAGTACTTC.

This clonotype was counted a single time. The chain recombines TRBV5-1 with TRBJ2-1, with 7 bases identical to TRBD1. The trim removed 2 bases at V and 8 bases at J, leaving 1 base unmatched. Germline CDR1 and CDR2: SGHRS and YFSETQ. The CDR3 runs to 12 residues. The CDR3 DNA sequence: TGCGCCAGCAGCTTCACAGGGGATGAGCAGTTCTTC. Encoded protein: CASSFTGDEQFF.

This clonotype was found a few times. This chain links TRBV6-1 with TRBJ2-1; 8 bases match TRBD2. The junction had 5 bases not matched to a gene; V was cut back by 6 bases and J by 7 bases. CDR1 and CDR2 from the germline V gene are MNHNS and SASEGT. The CDR3 is 13 amino acids. The CDR3 DNA reads as TGTGCCAGCAGGAAACTAGCGGTAAATGAGCAGTTCTTC. It yields the protein CASRKLAVNEQFF.

This chain uses TRBV20-1 with TRBJ2-7; a weak D match, TRBD2 (6 bases). Germline CDR1 is DFQATT and CDR2 is SNEGSKA (reference sequence). V was clipped by 5 bases and J by 0 bases, with 14 bases between them. The CDR3 totals 14 residues. CDR3 protein: CSAGPDGSSYEQYF. The CDR3 bases are TGCAGTGCTGGCCCCGACGGGAGCTCCTACGAGCAGTACTTC.

The chain has TRBV24-1 and TRBJ2-3; D possibly uses TRBD1 or TRBD2 (5 bases each). Per germline, CDR1 KGHDR and CDR2 SFDVKD. V lost 2 bases and J lost 2, with 16 bases in between. This CDR3 is 17 amino acids long. For the CDR3, the DNA is TGTGCCACCAGTGATTGGCCACCGGGGCCCTCCACAGATACGCAGTATTTT. Translating it yields CATSDWPPGPSTDTQYF.

The chain links TRBV25-1 to TRBJ2-7; D is undetermined. Per the germline V gene, CDR1 is MGHDK and CDR2 is SYGVNS. The CDR3 runs to 13 residues. In DNA, the CDR3 is TGTGCAACTGTAGGTCCCGGCTCCTACGAGCAGTACTTC. Its protein product is CATVGPGSYEQYF.

The rearrangement links TRBV20-1 to TRBJ1-6, with TRBD1 as a possible D gene (5 bases). This CDR3 is built from 13 residues. Trimming removed 0 bases at V and 14 bases at J, with 14 bases between. Germline loops: CDR1 DFQATT, CDR2 SNEGSKA (reference sequence). The DNA of the CDR3 is TGCAGTGCTAGAGATACGACAGTCCACACCCTCCACTTT. Amino acid sequence: CSARDTTVHTLHF.

The CDR3 coding sequence is TGTGCCAGCAGTGAGAGGGGGCAAGGTACAGATACGCAGTATTTT. It is translated as CASSERGQGTDTQYF. V and J are TRBV25-1 and TRBJ2-3; 7 bases agree with TRBD1. Looked up from germline, CDR1 is MGHDK and CDR2 is SYGVNS. The CDR3 is made up of 15 amino acids. The trim removed 3 bases at V and 3 bases at J, leaving 6 bases unmatched.

This chain links TRBV7-3 with TRBJ1-1, with TRBD1 as a possible D gene (6 bases). The CDR3 length is 14 residues. Germline V gene lookup returns CDR1 SGHTA and CDR2 FQGTGA. Between the trimmed V and J ends, which lost 4 bases and 1 base, there was a span of 10 bases. The CDR3 bases are TGTGCCAGCAGCTCAGAGGGGGGGAACACTGAAGCTTTCTTT. This gives the protein CASSSEGGNTEAFF.

This clonotype appeared a few times. The chain joins TRBV7-9 to TRBJ2-7; TRBD2 matches at 7 bases. Germline assignment: CDR1 SEHNR and CDR2 FQNEAQ (reference sequence). The CDR3 consists of 13 residues. Trimming removed 4 bases from V and 6 bases from J; junction bases left unmatched: 6. The DNA of the CDR3 is TGTGCCAGCAGCTACACCGGGGAGGGCGAGCAGTACTTC. Its protein product is CASSYTGEGEQYF.

This clonotype was seen only a few times. The J gene is TRBJ1-2, the V gene TRBV7-2, with D perhaps matching TRBD1 (6 bases). V lost 4 bases, J lost 5 bases, and 14 bases lay in between. In germline, CDR1 is SGHTA, CDR2 FQGNSA. The CDR3 contains 14 residues. The CDR3: CASSSHMRGYGYTF. In DNA, the CDR3 is TGTGCCAGCAGCTCCCACATGAGGGGGTATGGCTACACCTTC. The variable domain in full, completed from reference TRBV7-2 and TRBJ1-2, reads GAGVSQSPSNKVTEKGKDVELRCDPISGHTALYWYRQSLGQGLEFLIYFQGNSAPDKSGLPSDRFSAERTGGSVSTLTIQRTQQEDSAVYLCASSSHMRGYGYTFGSGTRLTVV.

The chain uses TRBV20-1 and TRBJ2-1; 9 bases match TRBD2. The CDR3 loop spans 16 amino acids. Germline CDR1 is DFQATT and CDR2 is SNEGSKA (reference sequence). The V and J ends lost 0 bases and 3 bases, in that order; junction bases with no gene match: 6. The CDR3 region has the DNA TGCAGTGCTAGAGACCGGAGCGGGGGGATCTACAATGAGCAGTTCTTC. Amino acid sequence: CSARDRSGGIYNEQFF.

The gene calls are TRBV2 and TRBJ1-1; D uncertain. Germline CDR1 and CDR2: SNHLY and FYNNEI. CDR3 length: 15 amino acids. With 2 bases removed from V and 0 bases from J, the gap between germline ends came to 10 bases. CDR3: CASSEFGSLNTEAFF. CDR3 bases: TGTGCCAGCAGTGAATTCGGCAGCCTGAACACTGAAGCTTTCTTT.

The V call is TRBV5-5, the J call TRBJ2-1; 11 bases align to TRBD2. The germline V gene has CDR1 SGHKS and CDR2 YYEKEE (reference sequence). The CDR3 totals 20 residues. The trim removed 4 bases at V and 5 bases at J, leaving 20 bases unmatched. The CDR3 coding sequence is TGTGCCAGCAGCCGGCGGGACAGCCGTCTCCTAGCGGGGGGAAACAATGAGCAGTTCTTC. This sequence encodes CASSRRDSRLLAGGNNEQFF.

In its sample, this clonotype was seen a few times. This sequence joins TRBV5-1 and TRBJ2-2; D unresolved. The CDR3 totals 12 residues. CDR1 is SGHRS and CDR2 is YFSETQ in the germline V gene. The V gene lost 2 bases and the J gene lost 7 bases, with 6 bases spanning the gap. The CDR3 loop is CASSFGNGELFF. Written as DNA, the CDR3 is TGCGCCAGCAGCTTCGGTAACGGGGAGCTGTTTTTT.

This clonotype was counted between two and nine times. The chain links TRBV20-1 to TRBJ1-5, with 9 bases that match TRBD1. Per germline, CDR1 DFQATT and CDR2 SNEGSKA (reference sequence). This CDR3 has 13 amino acids. V shed 5 bases, J shed 3 bases, and the junction held 2 bases outside the gene matches. CDR3 DNA sequence: TGCAGTGCTTGGACAGGGGTCAATCAGCCCCAGCATTTT. This encodes CSAWTGVNQPQHF.

In this sample, this clonotype turned up a few times. The chain is built from TRBV4-1 and TRBJ1-5; a possible D gene is TRBD1 (5 bases). Germline V gene data show CDR1 as MGHRA and CDR2 as YSYEKL. The V end lost 2 bases, the J end lost 7 bases, and 15 bases lay between the germline ends. The CDR3 runs to 15 residues. The DNA of the CDR3 is TGCGCCAGCAGCCAATCCCCCGGGGGGAGACAGCCCCAGCATTTT. It codes for CASSQSPGGRQPQHF.

The rearrangement links TRBV12-3 or TRBV12-4 to TRBJ1-5; the match to TRBD1 covers 10 bases. The CDR3 is made up of 15 amino acids. The junction had 7 bases not matched to a gene; V was cut back by 5 bases and J by 6 bases. For the CDR3, the DNA is TGTGCCAGCAGTGCGGGACAGGGGAGGGGTCAGCCCCAGCATTTT. It codes for CASSAGQGRGQPQHF.

A single count supports this clonotype. At one end the junction does not follow the germline gene, possibly because of a read error. The chain joins TRBV12-3 or TRBV12-4 to TRBJ2-5; no clear D gene. The CDR3 totals 12 residues. The CDR3 loop is CASSLSGEAQYF. DNA of the CDR3: TGTGCCAGCAGTTTGAGTGGAGAGGCCCAGTACTTC.